These T cell receptor beta chains were read from a single sample in a study of cytomegalovirus exposure and HLA in healthy donors. Clones were read by immunoSEQ multiplex PCR, and TCRdb kept only the in-frame ones, dropping some. The sample holds around 200,000 clones; roughly 80% are singletons and the top ten take about 0.78%. Sequencing was done on a sample of PBMCs. The source of these receptors is a woman younger than 30 in good health and CMV-seronegative. Both conserved end residues are part of each CDR3. The order of the fields is D gene, clone size, J gene, V gene, CDR3 protein, CDR3 DNA. The D gene is left open where the match is weak. Rows give clone size only sometimes, using once, few, many, or a class for an expanded clone.

>-|few|TRBJ2-7|TRBV29-1
CSVAPLLKPHEQYF
TGCAGCGTTGCCCCGTTATTAAAGCCTCACGAGCAGTACTTC
>TRBD2|-|TRBJ2-5|TRBV7-9
CASSKAGGRETQYF
TGTGCCAGCAGCAAAGCGGGAGGGCGGGAGACCCAGTACTTC
>TRBD2|-|TRBJ2-7|TRBV11-1
CASSSTGGAREQYF
TGTGCCAGCAGCTCGACCGGGGGGGCGCGGGAGCAGTACTTC
>-|-|TRBJ2-1|TRBV7-9
CASSFSYEQFF
TGTGCCAGCAGCTTTAGTTATGAGCAGTTCTTC
>-|-|TRBJ1-2|TRBV10-1
CASSDEGVRYGYTF
TGCGCCAGCAGTGATGAGGGGGTGAGATATGGCTACACCTTC
>-|-|TRBJ1-5|TRBV7-3
CASSLKRQYSNQPQHF
TGTGCCAGCAGCTTAAAGAGACAGTATAGCAATCAGCCCCAGCATTTT
>TRBD1|-|TRBJ2-7|TRBV7-9
CASSRRTGGGVVEQYF
TGTGCCAGCAGCCGACGAACAGGGGGCGGGGTAGTAGAGCAGTACTTC
>-|-|TRBJ1-6|TRBV6-6
CASSYSLNSPLHF
TGTGCCAGCAGTTACTCCTTGAATTCACCCCTCCACTTT
>TRBD1|-|TRBJ1-2|TRBV30
CAWTEQGAVYGYTF
TGTGCCTGGACCGAACAGGGGGCGGTCTATGGCTACACCTTC
>-|-|TRBJ1-1|TRBV6-5
CASSESRLNTEAFF
TGTGCCAGCAGTGAATCGAGGCTGAACACTGAAGCTTTCTTT
>-|-|TRBJ2-7|TRBV5-1
CASSLLTGGVYEQYF
TGCGCCAGCAGCTTGTTGACGGGCGGGGTCTACGAGCAGTACTTC
>-|-|TRBJ2-1|TRBV7-2
CASSLVQGLSSYNEQFF
TGTGCCAGCAGCTTGGTGCAGGGACTTAGCTCCTACAATGAGCAGTTCTTC
>TRBD2|-|TRBJ2-5|TRBV6-4
CASSETSGGQETQYF
TGTGCCAGCAGTGAGACTAGCGGGGGGCAAGAGACCCAGTACTTC
>TRBD1|few|TRBJ1-2|TRBV18
CASSPGTGVNYGYTF
TGTGCCAGCTCACCCGGGACAGGGGTTAACTATGGCTACACCTTC
>TRBD1|-|TRBJ1-3|TRBV7-9
CASSAQGVRGNTIYF
TGTGCCAGCAGCGCACAGGGGGTGAGAGGAAACACCATATATTTT
>TRBD1|-|TRBJ2-7|TRBV6-5
CASREKTGSGYEQYF
TGTGCCAGCAGGGAGAAGACAGGGAGCGGCTACGAGCAGTACTTC
>-|-|TRBJ1-2|TRBV5-1
CASSLGQETNYGYTF
TGCGCCAGCAGCTTGGGGCAGGAAACTAACTATGGCTACACCTTC